This T cell receptor beta chain is drawn from a study of blood T cell repertoires in COVID-19. Per the authors' pipeline: From reference gene primer amplification, estimates of nucleated cell counts were derived. Measured with immunoSEQ multiplex PCR; TCRdb has only the in-frame clones, and not every one. The D gene and trimming were derived from the DNA, and the V and J assignments and clone size from that table. The sample consists of approximately 350,000 clones, approximately 87% of them appearing once. Enrollment of patients from Seattle took place during active infection, with longitudinal follow-up. This TCR was sampled from a woman aged 50 to 60 with COVID-19, enrolled during active disease. What was sequenced was peripheral blood.

The CDR3 loop reads CATSRDLSRDRVSYEQYF. The CDR3 region has the DNA TGTGCCACCAGCAGAGATTTATCGCGGGACAGGGTATCCTACGAGCAGTACTTC. The chain recombines TRBV15 with TRBJ2-7, with 9 bases matching TRBD1. The CDR3 runs to 18 residues. The ends lost 0 bases at V and 1 base at J; junction bases unmatched: 10. The germline CDR1 and CDR2 sequences are LNHNV and YYDKDF (reference sequence).